This TCR beta chain was identified in a study of cytomegalovirus exposure and HLA in healthy donors. The study ran its PCR with 60 Vbeta and 13 Jbeta primers. Generated by immunoSEQ multiplex PCR, the TCRdb table keeps only in-frame clones and is missing some. This repertoire shows about 190,000 clones, 75% to 90% found once; its top ten account for about 1.2%. Likely unrecorded immune exposures existed in these nominally healthy donors. The junction had 6 bases not matched to a gene; V was cut back by 6 bases and J by 8 bases. The CDR3 is 12 residues long. Per germline, CDR1 MDHEN and CDR2 SYDVKM. The receptor was derived from a man aged 25-40 years in good health and CMV-seronegative. Source material: PBMCs. The chain uses TRBV28 and TRBJ1-1, with 7 bases aligning to TRBD1. The CDR3: CASSLDRAEAFF. CDR3 DNA sequence: TGTGCCAGCAGCCTCGACAGGGCCGAAGCTTTCTTT.